The entry below gives a single T cell receptor (beta chain) sequence along with its context. One entry per CDR3 protein, called by TCRdb with MiXCR from the RACE reads. The data contain some 80,000 distinct CDR3 sequences, about 10% of them singletons. This sample was taken from a study of human T cells and chemical hapten exposure. Described time point: patch test 1, 2 weeks after DPC sensitization. Treatment noted: therapeutic diphenylcyclopropenone sensitization with weekly scalp DPC. Germline CDR1 DFQATT, CDR2 SNEGSKA (reference sequence). V was trimmed by 3 bases and J by 3 bases, leaving 8 bases between them. The CDR3 consists of 13 residues.

This sequence originates from a woman aged 45 to 65 with alopecia areata. Some clones in this sample may be carry-over from other donors' samples. Sequenced here: whole blood, sampled in connection with sensitization to the hapten diphenylcyclopropenone (DPC). The chain uses TRBV20-1 and TRBJ2-2; D perhaps matches TRBD2 (6 bases). CDR3 in amino acids: CSASGSYTGELFF. The CDR3 DNA sequence: TGCAGTGCTAGCGGGAGCTACACCGGGGAGCTGTTTTTT.